Included here is one TCR beta chain sequence, with context. Its antigen remains unidentified. Other DNA sequences in the sample encode the same CDR3. The data derive from a study of cytomegalovirus exposure and HLA in healthy donors. It was with 60 Vbeta and 13 Jbeta primers that the PCR ran. The assay was immunoSEQ multiplex PCR, and TCRdb's table has in-frame clones only and misses some. In the table there are about 43,000 clones, roughly half of which are singletons. Study-wide points: Follow-up analysis later connected one missense variant in DCLRE1C with trimming of TCR beta V- and J-genes. The listing of roughly 160 TCR beta chains classed them as cytomegalovirus-associated.

The clonotype originates from a man in his 60s in good health and CMV-seronegative. Input material: PBMCs.

The CDR3 protein is CATGTSGSTDTQYF. CDR3 DNA: TGTGCCACCGGTACTAGCGGGAGCACAGATACGCAGTATTTT. The chain joins TRBV10-3 to TRBJ2-3; 9 bases are a match to TRBD2. The CDR3 is made up of 14 amino acids. Germline V CDR1 and CDR2: ENHRY, SYGVKD. J gave up 0 bases and V 10 bases, and 5 bases lay outside the gene matches.